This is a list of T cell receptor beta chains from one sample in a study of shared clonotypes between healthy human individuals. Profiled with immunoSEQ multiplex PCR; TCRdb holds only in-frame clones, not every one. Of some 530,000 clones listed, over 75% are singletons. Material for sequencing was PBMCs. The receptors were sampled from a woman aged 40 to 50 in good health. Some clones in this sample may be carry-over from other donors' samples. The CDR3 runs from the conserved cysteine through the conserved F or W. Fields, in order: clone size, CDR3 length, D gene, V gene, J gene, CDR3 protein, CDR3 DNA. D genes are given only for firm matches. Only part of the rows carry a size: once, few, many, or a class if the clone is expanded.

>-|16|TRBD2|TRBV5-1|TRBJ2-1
CASSTTSGRAYNEQFF
TGCGCCAGCAGCACAACTAGCGGGAGGGCCTACAATGAGCAGTTCTTC
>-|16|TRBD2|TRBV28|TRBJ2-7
CASTTQQGEGGSEQYF
TGTGCCAGCACCACCCAACAAGGGGAGGGTGGGAGCGAGCAGTACTTC
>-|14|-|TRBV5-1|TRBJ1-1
CASTSLLGNTEAFF
TGCGCCAGTACCTCTCTCTTAGGGAACACTGAAGCTTTCTTT
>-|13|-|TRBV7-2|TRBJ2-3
CASSLGLAGTQYF
TGTGCCAGCAGCTTAGGGCTGGCGGGTACGCAGTATTTT
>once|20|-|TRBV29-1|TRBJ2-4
CSVEDLYRGGNTLAKNIQYF
TGCAGCGTTGAAGATCTGTACAGGGGGGGTAATACCCTAGCCAAAAACATTCAGTACTTC
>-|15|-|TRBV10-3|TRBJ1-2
CAISESGHTNYGYTF
TGTGCCATCAGTGAGTCCGGACACACTAACTATGGCTACACCTTC
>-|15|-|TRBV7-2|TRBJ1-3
CASSLIPDGGNTIYF
TGTGCCAGCAGCTTAATCCCCGATGGGGGAAACACCATATATTTT
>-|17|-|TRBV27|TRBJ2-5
CASSPLRETTFRETQYF
TGTGCCAGCAGTCCTCTTAGGGAGACGACCTTTCGCGAGACCCAGTACTTC
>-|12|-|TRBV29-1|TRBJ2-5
CSVEPGRGTQYF
TGCAGCGTTGAGCCCGGGCGGGGGACCCAGTACTTC
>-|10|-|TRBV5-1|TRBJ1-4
CASSLIKGGF
TGCGCCAGCAGCTTAATAAAGGGGGGCTTT
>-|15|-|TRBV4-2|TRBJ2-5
CASSQGRQGGETQYF
TGTGCCAGCAGCCAAGGGCGGCAGGGCGGGGAGACCCAGTACTTC
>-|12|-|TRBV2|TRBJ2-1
CASSLEFDEQFF
TGTGCCAGCAGCCTGGAGTTCGATGAGCAGTTCTTC
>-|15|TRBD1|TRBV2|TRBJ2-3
CASRRRTGRTDTQYF
TGTGCCAGCAGGAGAAGGACAGGGCGGACAGATACGCAGTATTTT
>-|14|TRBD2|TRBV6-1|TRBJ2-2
CASSEVGGTGELFF
TGTGCCAGCAGTGAAGTGGGGGGGACCGGGGAGCTGTTTTTT
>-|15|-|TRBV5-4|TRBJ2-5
CASRVRTTQQETQYF
TGTGCCAGCAGGGTCCGGACTACCCAACAAGAGACCCAGTACTTC
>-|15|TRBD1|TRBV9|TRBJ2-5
CASSDYRGLGETQYF
TGTGCCAGCAGCGACTACAGGGGGCTGGGGGAGACCCAGTACTTC
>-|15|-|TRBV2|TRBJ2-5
CASSDRGSSGETQYF
TGTGCCAGCAGTGACCGGGGATCTAGTGGGGAGACCCAGTACTTC
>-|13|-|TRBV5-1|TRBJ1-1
CASRQGQNTEAFF
TGCGCCAGCAGACAGGGCCAGAACACTGAAGCTTTCTTT
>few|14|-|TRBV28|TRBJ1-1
CASSLPSGGTEAFF
TGTGCCAGCAGTTTGCCCAGTGGGGGCACTGAAGCTTTCTTT
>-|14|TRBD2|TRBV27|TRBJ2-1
CASSFGLAGVQQFF
TGTGCCAGCAGTTTCGGACTAGCGGGAGTTCAGCAGTTCTTC
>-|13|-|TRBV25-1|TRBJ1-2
CASSDRGNYGYTF
TGTGCCAGCAGTGATCGGGGAAACTATGGCTACACCTTC
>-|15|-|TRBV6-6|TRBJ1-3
CASSPGEGGRNTIYF
TGTGCCAGCAGCCCCGGGGAGGGGGGTCGAAACACCATATATTTT
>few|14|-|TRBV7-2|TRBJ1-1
CASSLYQVNTEAFF
TGTGCCAGCAGCTTATACCAGGTGAACACTGAAGCTTTCTTT
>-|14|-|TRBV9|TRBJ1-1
CASSVVPSGTEAFF
TGTGCCAGCAGCGTAGTCCCTTCGGGCACTGAAGCTTTCTTT
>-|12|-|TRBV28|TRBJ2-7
CASGDIEVEQYF
TGTGCCAGCGGGGACATCGAAGTCGAGCAGTACTTC
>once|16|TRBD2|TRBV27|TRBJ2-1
CASSLSVGTSGKEQFF
TGTGCCAGCAGTTTAAGCGTAGGGACTAGCGGGAAGGAGCAGTTCTTC
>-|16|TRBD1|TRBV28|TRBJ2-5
CASSLWTGGLVETQYF
TGTGCCAGCAGTTTATGGACAGGGGGATTGGTAGAGACCCAGTACTTC
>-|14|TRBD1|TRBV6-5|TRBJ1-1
CASSNYQGATEAFF
TGTGCCAGCAGTAACTACCAGGGGGCCACTGAAGCTTTCTTT
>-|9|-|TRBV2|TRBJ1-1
CASSAEAFF
TGTGCCAGCAGCGCCGAAGCTTTCTTT
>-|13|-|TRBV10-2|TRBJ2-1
CASSESGGPEQFF
TGCGCCAGCAGTGAGTCGGGGGGGCCTGAGCAGTTCTTC
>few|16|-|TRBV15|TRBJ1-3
CATRERGQISGNTIYF
TGTGCCACAAGGGAGAGAGGACAGATCTCTGGAAACACCATATATTTT
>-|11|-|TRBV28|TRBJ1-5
CASSHNQPQHF
TGTGCCAGCAGTCACAATCAGCCCCAGCATTTT
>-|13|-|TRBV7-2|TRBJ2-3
CASSPGRTDTQYF
TGTGCCAGCAGCCCGGGGAGGACAGATACGCAGTATTTT
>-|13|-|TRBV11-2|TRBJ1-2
CASSLGQNYGYTF
TGTGCCAGCAGCTTAGGACAGAACTATGGCTACACCTTC
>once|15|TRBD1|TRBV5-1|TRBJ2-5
CASSLMPGGQETQYF
TGCGCCAGCAGCTTAATGCCAGGGGGCCAAGAGACCCAGTACTTC
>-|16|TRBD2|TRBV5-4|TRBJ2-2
CASSRRLAGNTGELFF
TGTGCCAGCAGCCGACGACTAGCGGGGAACACCGGGGAGCTGTTTTTT
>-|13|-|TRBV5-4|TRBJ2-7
CASSRLGTYEQYF
TGTGCCAGCAGTCGACTAGGAACCTACGAGCAGTACTTC